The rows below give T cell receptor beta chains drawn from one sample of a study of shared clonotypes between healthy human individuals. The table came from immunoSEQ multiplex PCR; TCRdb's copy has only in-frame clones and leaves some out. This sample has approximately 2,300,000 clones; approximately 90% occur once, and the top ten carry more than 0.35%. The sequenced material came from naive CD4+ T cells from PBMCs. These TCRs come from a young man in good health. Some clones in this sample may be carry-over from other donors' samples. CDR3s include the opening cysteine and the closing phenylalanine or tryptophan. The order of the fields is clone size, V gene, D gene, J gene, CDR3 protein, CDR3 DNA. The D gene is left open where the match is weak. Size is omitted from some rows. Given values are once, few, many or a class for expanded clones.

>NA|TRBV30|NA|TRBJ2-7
CAWSRNRVYEQYF
TGTGCCTGGAGTAGAAACAGGGTCTACGAGCAGTACTTC
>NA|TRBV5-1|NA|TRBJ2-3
CASSFGSSQAGDTQYF
TGCGCCAGCAGCTTCGGATCTAGCCAGGCGGGAGATACGCAGTATTTT
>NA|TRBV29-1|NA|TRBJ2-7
CSVSQSSYEQYF
TGCAGCGTTTCGCAGAGCTCCTACGAGCAGTACTTC
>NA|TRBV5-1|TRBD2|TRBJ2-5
CASSLEGGPNMETQYF
TGCGCCAGCAGCTTGGAGGGAGGGCCTAATATGGAGACCCAGTACTTC
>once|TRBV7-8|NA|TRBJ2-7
CASSSGGDSYYEQYF
TGTGCCAGCAGCTCAGGAGGGGACAGCTACTACGAGCAGTACTTC
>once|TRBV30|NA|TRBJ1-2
CAWSGGSSYGYTF
TGTGCCTGGAGTGGGGGTTCCAGCTATGGCTACACCTTC
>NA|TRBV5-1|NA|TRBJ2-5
CASSLGGMGIETQYF
TGCGCCAGCAGCTTGGGCGGGATGGGGATAGAGACCCAGTACTTC
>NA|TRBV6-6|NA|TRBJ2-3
CASSSPGSTSDTQYF
TGTGCCAGCAGTTCCCCCGGGAGTACGTCAGATACGCAGTATTTT
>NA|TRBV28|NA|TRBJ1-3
CASSSSGAAGNTIYF
TGTGCCAGCAGTTCCTCGGGGGCGGCGGGAAACACCATATATTTT
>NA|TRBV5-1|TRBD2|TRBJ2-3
CASSLAGGQDTQYF
TGCGCCAGCAGCTTGGCGGGAGGGCAAGATACGCAGTATTTT
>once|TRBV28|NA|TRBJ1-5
CASSSSSGTAEGPQHF
TGTGCCAGCAGTTCTAGCTCCGGGACGGCCGAAGGACCCCAGCATTTT
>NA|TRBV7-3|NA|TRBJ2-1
CASSLRWGDGNEQFF
TGTGCCAGCAGCTTAAGGTGGGGAGACGGGAATGAGCAGTTCTTC
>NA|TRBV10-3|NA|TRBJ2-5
CAIGDVRQETQYF
TGTGCCATCGGGGACGTTCGACAAGAGACCCAGTACTTC
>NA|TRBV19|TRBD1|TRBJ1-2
CASSIDRGGQNYGYTF
TGTGCCAGTAGTATAGATCGGGGGGGACAGAACTATGGCTACACCTTC
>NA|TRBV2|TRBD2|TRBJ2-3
CASDKREAPDTQYF
TGTGCCAGTGATAAGCGGGAGGCCCCTGATACGCAGTATTTT
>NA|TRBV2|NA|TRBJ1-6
CASSEQLNSPLHF
TGTGCCAGCAGTGAACAGTTAAATTCACCCCTCCACTTT
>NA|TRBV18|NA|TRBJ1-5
CASSPEGVKDQPQHF
TGTGCCAGCTCACCTGAGGGGGTCAAGGATCAGCCCCAGCATTTT
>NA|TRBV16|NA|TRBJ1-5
CASSRGRGNQPQHF
TGTGCCAGCAGCCGAGGTAGGGGCAATCAGCCCCAGCATTTT
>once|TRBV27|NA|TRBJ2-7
CASSPGSVPSYEQYF
TGTGCCAGCAGTCCAGGATCGGTCCCATCCTACGAGCAGTACTTC
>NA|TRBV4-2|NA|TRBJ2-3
CASSQVWEVGRTDTQYF
TGTGCCAGCAGCCAAGTTTGGGAGGTCGGCCGCACAGATACGCAGTATTTT
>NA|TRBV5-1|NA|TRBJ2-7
CASSLNTGVYYEQYF
TGCGCCAGCAGCTTAAATACGGGAGTGTACTACGAGCAGTACTTC
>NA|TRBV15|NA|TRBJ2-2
CATSRFVSGDTGELFF
TGTGCCACCAGCAGGTTTGTTAGCGGAGACACCGGGGAGCTGTTTTTT
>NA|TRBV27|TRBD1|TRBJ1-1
CASRTGPNTEAFF
TGTGCCAGCAGGACAGGGCCGAACACTGAAGCTTTCTTT
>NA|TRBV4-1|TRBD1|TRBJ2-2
CASSQGDRDAGELFF
TGCGCCAGCAGCCAAGGGGACAGGGATGCCGGGGAGCTGTTTTTT
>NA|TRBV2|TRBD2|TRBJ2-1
CASSESGRGTNEQFF
TGTGCCAGCAGTGAAAGCGGGAGAGGTACGAATGAGCAGTTCTTC
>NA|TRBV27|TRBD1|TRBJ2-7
CATRRQGDYEQYF
TGTGCCACCCGCCGACAGGGCGACTACGAGCAGTACTTC
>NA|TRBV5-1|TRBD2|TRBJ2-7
CASSATSGSYEQYF
TGCGCCAGCAGCGCGACTAGCGGGTCCTACGAGCAGTACTTC
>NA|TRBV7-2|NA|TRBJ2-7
CASSLARLAGSYEQYF
TGTGCCAGCAGCTTAGCGAGGCTAGCAGGCTCCTACGAGCAGTACTTC
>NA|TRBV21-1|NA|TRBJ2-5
CASSRLTGGETQYF
TGTGCCAGCAGCCGCCTAACAGGTGGAGAGACCCAGTACTTC
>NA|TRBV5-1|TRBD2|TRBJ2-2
CASTFLAGGAGELFF
TGCGCCAGCACGTTCCTAGCGGGAGGGGCCGGGGAGCTGTTTTTT
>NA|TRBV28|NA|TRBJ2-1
CASSNYSGSSYNEQFF
TGTGCCAGCAGTAATTATAGCGGTAGCTCCTACAATGAGCAGTTCTTC
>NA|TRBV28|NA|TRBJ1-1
CASGSDASQNTEAFF
TGTGCCAGCGGGTCAGACGCCTCTCAGAACACTGAAGCTTTCTTT
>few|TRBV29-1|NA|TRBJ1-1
CSVDVQAGTEAFF
TGCAGCGTTGATGTCCAGGCGGGCACTGAAGCTTTCTTT
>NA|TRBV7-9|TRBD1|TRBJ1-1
CASSPGQGEREAFF
TGTGCCAGCAGCCCTGGACAGGGGGAGAGAGAAGCTTTCTTT
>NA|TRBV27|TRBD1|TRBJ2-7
CASSFRDRSSSYEQYF
TGTGCCAGCAGTTTCAGGGACAGAAGCAGCTCCTACGAGCAGTACTTC
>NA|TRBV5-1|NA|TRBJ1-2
CASSLVGTDYGYTF
TGCGCCAGCAGCTTGGTAGGCACAGACTATGGCTACACCTTC
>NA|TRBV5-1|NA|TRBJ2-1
CASSLGRPYNEQFF
TGCGCCAGCAGCTTGGGACGGCCCTACAATGAGCAGTTCTTC
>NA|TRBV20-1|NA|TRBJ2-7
CSASQYEQYF
TGCAGTGCTTCCCAGTACGAGCAGTACTTC
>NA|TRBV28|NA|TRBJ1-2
CASSLWTDHYGYTF
TGTGCCAGCAGCCTATGGACAGACCACTATGGCTACACCTTC
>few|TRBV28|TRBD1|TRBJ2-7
CASSLGQGSYEQYF
TGTGCCAGCAGTTTGGGACAGGGGTCCTACGAGCAGTACTTC
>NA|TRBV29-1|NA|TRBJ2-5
CSVGTVGETQYF
TGCAGCGTGGGGACTGTTGGAGAGACCCAGTACTTC
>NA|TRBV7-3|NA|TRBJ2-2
CASSDRGRATGELFF
TGTGCCAGCAGCGACCGGGGGCGTGCCACCGGGGAGCTGTTTTTT
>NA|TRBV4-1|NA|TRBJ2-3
CASSQATPSTDTQYF
TGCGCCAGCAGCCAAGCGACGCCCTCCACAGATACGCAGTATTTT
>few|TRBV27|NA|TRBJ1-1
CASSSYTEAFF
TGTGCCAGCAGTTCCTACACTGAAGCTTTCTTT
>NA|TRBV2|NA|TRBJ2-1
CASSDPHPNEQFF
TGTGCCAGCAGTGACCCTCATCCCAATGAGCAGTTCTTC
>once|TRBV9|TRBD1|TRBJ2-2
CASSVAVGQAGTGELFF
TGTGCCAGCAGCGTAGCAGTGGGACAGGCGGGCACCGGGGAGCTGTTTTTT